This passage covers 10 T cell receptor beta chains from one sample sequenced in a study of blood T cells in healthy people across ages. A sample-barcoded 5' primer and a J-beta primer mix were used in a second PCR of about 7 to 12 cycles. In TCRdb, the 5' RACE reads were re-called with MiXCR into one record per CDR3 protein. The profile shows over 600,000 distinct CDR3 sequences, roughly 56% of them singletons. Sequenced material: blood. The origin of the receptors is a man aged 35 to 55 in good health.

The V gene is TRBV10-3, the J gene TRBJ1-5; D unclear. CDR1 and CDR2 from the germline V gene are ENHRY and SYGVKD. V was trimmed by 0 bases and J by 0 bases, leaving 3 bases between them. There are 14 residues in the CDR3. CDR3 region: CAISESDSNQPQHF. The CDR3, as DNA: TGTGCCATCAGTGAGTCCGATAGCAATCAGCCCCAGCATTTT.

This clonotype was recorded a few times. The rearrangement uses TRBV28 and TRBJ2-6; D gene unclear. Germline V gene sequence: CDR1 MDHEN, CDR2 SYDVKM. The CDR3 runs to 16 residues. V was cut by 4 bases and J by 0 bases, with 10 bases left in between. The CDR3, as DNA: TGTGCCAGCAGTTCCCGCGAAATCTCTGGGGCCAACGTCCTGACTTTC. It is translated as CASSSREISGANVLTF.

The chain joins TRBV2 to TRBJ2-7; a possible D gene is TRBD1 (5 bases). Between the trimmed V and J ends, which lost 10 bases and 2 bases, there was a span of 12 bases. CDR1 is SNHLY and CDR2 is FYNNEI in the germline V gene. CDR3 size: 12 residues. The CDR3 here is CATVTATYEQYF. The CDR3 DNA reads TGTGCCACCGTGACAGCTACCTACGAGCAGTACTTC.

The chain links TRBV15 to TRBJ2-7; no definite D call. TRBJ2-5 matches the DNA end more closely, so the J call is doubtful. The germline gives CDR1 LNHNV, CDR2 YYDKDF (reference sequence). This CDR3 region has 13 residues. The CDR3 DNA follows: TGTGCCACCAGCAGTTCTGTGGGCGAGACCCAGTACTTC. Translated: CATSSSVGETQYF.

The CDR3 region has the DNA TGTGCCAGCAGCTTCGCCGGGACAAACTCATACGAGCAGTACTTC. As protein: CASSFAGTNSYEQYF. The chain has TRBV28 and TRBJ2-7; a weak D match, TRBD1 (6 bases). Germline values: CDR1 MDHEN, CDR2 SYDVKM. V was pared by 6 bases and J by 4 bases, with 19 bases between. The CDR3 spans 15 residues. Together with reference TRBV28 and TRBJ2-7, the CDR3 gives the full variable domain: DVKVTQSSRYLVKRTGEKVFLECVQDMDHENMFWYRQDPGLGLRLIYFSYDVKMKEKGDIPEGYSVSREKKERFSLILESASTNQTSMYLCASSFAGTNSYEQYFGPGTRLTVT.

The rearrangement joins TRBV7-6 to TRBJ2-5; D is perhaps TRBD2 (5 bases). The length of the CDR3 is 17 residues. Germline CDR1 reads SGHVS; CDR2 reads FNYEAQ. Trimming took 1 base from V and 5 from J, leaving 20 bases between them. The CDR3 nucleotides are TGTGCCAGCAGCTTAGATTATGGACCGGGGTCGTGGGAGACCCAGTACTTC. It translates to CASSLDYGPGSWETQYF. The entire variable domain, with the rest obtained from reference TRBV7-6 and TRBJ2-5, is as follows: GAGVSQSPRYKVTKRGQDVALRCDPISGHVSLYWYRQALGQGPEFLTYFNYEAQQDKSGLPNDRFSAERPEGSISTLTIQRTEQRDSAMYRCASSLDYGPGSWETQYFGPGTRLLVL.

The genes are TRBV9 and TRBJ2-3, with D possibly matching TRBD1 (6 bases). This CDR3 contains 15 residues. CDR1 and CDR2 from the germline V gene are SGDLS and YYNGEE. Trimming pared 6 bases from V and 3 bases from J, leaving 17 bases between. CDR3 nucleotides: TGTGCCAGCACATCAATCCAGGGGCCAACAGATACGCAGTATTTT. It encodes CASTSIQGPTDTQYF.

Only a few counts were recorded for this clonotype. V is TRBV7-9 and J is TRBJ2-1; 11 bases agree with TRBD2. With 8 bases clipped from V and 3 bases from J, the junction kept 9 bases outside the gene matches. This CDR3 contains 16 residues. Germline-derived CDR1 and CDR2 are SEHNR and FQNEAQ (reference sequence). CDR3 region: CASGRTSGLHYNEQFF. The CDR3, as DNA: TGTGCCAGCGGGCGGACTAGCGGGTTACACTACAATGAGCAGTTCTTC.

In its sample, this clonotype was seen a few times. The genes are TRBV20-1 and TRBJ1-6, with D perhaps TRBD1 (6 bases). The CDR3 consists of 13 residues. Per germline, CDR1 DFQATT and CDR2 SNEGSKA (reference sequence). V lost 3 bases and J 7 bases, leaving 10 bases between the germline ends. CDR3 DNA sequence: TGCAGTGCTAGTGGACAGACCAATTCACCCCTCCACTTT. Its protein product is CSASGQTNSPLHF.

The chain has TRBV7-2 and TRBJ2-5; 12 bases match TRBD2. J was trimmed by 5 bases and V by 2 bases; bases with no gene match: 6. CDR1 and CDR2 from the germline V gene are SGHTA and FQGNSA. The CDR3 covers 16 residues. As DNA, the CDR3 is TGTGCCAGCAGCTTATTTCCTAGCGGGGGGGCTGAGACCCAGTACTTC. Protein product: CASSLFPSGGAETQYF.